This TCR beta chain was recorded in a study of T cell responses to AZD1222 COVID-19 vaccine. The study's findings and limits: Spike-specific TCR breadth and depth rose after two AZD1222 doses.

Measured with immunoSEQ multiplex PCR; TCRdb has only the in-frame clones, and not every one. The repertoire consists of 150,000 to 200,000 clones, with 94% occurring once and the leading ten covering approximately 0.6%. In regard to this clone: What it binds is not known.

The receptor was isolated from an adult in good health. The starting material was peripheral blood, obtained on day 0 of AZD1222 vaccination.

In DNA form, the CDR3 reads TGTGCCAGTACCCCCCCGGCCAACGGGGAGCTGTTTTTT. Protein product: CASTPPANGELFF. This chain links TRBV19 with TRBJ2-2; D gene uncertain. The CDR3 is 13 amino acids. In germline, CDR1 is LNHDA, CDR2 SQIVND (reference sequence). Trimming stripped 7 bases from V and 7 bases from J, with 13 bases between.